This T cell receptor beta chain was identified during a study of Ad26.COV2.S vaccination and SARS-CoV-2 variants. This clone was observed a single time. The germline V and J ends were trimmed by 4 bases and 4 bases, with 10 bases remaining between them. Germline V gene lookup returns CDR1 WNHNN and CDR2 SYGVQD (reference sequence). This CDR3 region has 13 residues. The treatment: about 20 received Ad26.COV2.S at low or high dose, single or two shots; about 5 received placebo; per-sample allocation not given. The investigators took samples on day 63 after the first vaccine or placebo injection. This table comes from immunoSEQ multiplex PCR, and its TCRdb copy is limited to in-frame clones, with some not included. The table has 200,000 to 250,000 clones, approximately 87% seen once; the top ten hold roughly 10%.

This chain uses TRBV10-1 with TRBJ1-1; D gene ambiguous. This sequence originates from a person between 18 and 65 years old who received the Ad26.COV2.S COVID-19 vaccine or a placebo. Here the sequenced sample was peripheral blood, taken in a trial of Ad26.COV2.S vaccine versus placebo. The CDR3 nucleotides read TGCGCCAGCAGTGTTAACGGGCCCACTGAAGCTTTCTTT. This sequence encodes CASSVNGPTEAFF.